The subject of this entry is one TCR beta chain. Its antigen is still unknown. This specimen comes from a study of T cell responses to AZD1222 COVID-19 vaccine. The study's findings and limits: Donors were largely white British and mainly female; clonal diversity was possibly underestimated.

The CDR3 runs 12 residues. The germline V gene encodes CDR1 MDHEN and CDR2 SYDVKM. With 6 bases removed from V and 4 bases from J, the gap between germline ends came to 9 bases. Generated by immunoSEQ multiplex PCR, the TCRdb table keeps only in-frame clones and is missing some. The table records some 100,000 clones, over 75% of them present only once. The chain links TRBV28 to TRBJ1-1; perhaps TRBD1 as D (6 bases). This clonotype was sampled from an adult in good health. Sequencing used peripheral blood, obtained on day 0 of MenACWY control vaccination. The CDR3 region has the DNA TGTGCCAGCAGACAGGGTACCACTGAAGCTTTCTTT. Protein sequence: CASRQGTTEAFF.